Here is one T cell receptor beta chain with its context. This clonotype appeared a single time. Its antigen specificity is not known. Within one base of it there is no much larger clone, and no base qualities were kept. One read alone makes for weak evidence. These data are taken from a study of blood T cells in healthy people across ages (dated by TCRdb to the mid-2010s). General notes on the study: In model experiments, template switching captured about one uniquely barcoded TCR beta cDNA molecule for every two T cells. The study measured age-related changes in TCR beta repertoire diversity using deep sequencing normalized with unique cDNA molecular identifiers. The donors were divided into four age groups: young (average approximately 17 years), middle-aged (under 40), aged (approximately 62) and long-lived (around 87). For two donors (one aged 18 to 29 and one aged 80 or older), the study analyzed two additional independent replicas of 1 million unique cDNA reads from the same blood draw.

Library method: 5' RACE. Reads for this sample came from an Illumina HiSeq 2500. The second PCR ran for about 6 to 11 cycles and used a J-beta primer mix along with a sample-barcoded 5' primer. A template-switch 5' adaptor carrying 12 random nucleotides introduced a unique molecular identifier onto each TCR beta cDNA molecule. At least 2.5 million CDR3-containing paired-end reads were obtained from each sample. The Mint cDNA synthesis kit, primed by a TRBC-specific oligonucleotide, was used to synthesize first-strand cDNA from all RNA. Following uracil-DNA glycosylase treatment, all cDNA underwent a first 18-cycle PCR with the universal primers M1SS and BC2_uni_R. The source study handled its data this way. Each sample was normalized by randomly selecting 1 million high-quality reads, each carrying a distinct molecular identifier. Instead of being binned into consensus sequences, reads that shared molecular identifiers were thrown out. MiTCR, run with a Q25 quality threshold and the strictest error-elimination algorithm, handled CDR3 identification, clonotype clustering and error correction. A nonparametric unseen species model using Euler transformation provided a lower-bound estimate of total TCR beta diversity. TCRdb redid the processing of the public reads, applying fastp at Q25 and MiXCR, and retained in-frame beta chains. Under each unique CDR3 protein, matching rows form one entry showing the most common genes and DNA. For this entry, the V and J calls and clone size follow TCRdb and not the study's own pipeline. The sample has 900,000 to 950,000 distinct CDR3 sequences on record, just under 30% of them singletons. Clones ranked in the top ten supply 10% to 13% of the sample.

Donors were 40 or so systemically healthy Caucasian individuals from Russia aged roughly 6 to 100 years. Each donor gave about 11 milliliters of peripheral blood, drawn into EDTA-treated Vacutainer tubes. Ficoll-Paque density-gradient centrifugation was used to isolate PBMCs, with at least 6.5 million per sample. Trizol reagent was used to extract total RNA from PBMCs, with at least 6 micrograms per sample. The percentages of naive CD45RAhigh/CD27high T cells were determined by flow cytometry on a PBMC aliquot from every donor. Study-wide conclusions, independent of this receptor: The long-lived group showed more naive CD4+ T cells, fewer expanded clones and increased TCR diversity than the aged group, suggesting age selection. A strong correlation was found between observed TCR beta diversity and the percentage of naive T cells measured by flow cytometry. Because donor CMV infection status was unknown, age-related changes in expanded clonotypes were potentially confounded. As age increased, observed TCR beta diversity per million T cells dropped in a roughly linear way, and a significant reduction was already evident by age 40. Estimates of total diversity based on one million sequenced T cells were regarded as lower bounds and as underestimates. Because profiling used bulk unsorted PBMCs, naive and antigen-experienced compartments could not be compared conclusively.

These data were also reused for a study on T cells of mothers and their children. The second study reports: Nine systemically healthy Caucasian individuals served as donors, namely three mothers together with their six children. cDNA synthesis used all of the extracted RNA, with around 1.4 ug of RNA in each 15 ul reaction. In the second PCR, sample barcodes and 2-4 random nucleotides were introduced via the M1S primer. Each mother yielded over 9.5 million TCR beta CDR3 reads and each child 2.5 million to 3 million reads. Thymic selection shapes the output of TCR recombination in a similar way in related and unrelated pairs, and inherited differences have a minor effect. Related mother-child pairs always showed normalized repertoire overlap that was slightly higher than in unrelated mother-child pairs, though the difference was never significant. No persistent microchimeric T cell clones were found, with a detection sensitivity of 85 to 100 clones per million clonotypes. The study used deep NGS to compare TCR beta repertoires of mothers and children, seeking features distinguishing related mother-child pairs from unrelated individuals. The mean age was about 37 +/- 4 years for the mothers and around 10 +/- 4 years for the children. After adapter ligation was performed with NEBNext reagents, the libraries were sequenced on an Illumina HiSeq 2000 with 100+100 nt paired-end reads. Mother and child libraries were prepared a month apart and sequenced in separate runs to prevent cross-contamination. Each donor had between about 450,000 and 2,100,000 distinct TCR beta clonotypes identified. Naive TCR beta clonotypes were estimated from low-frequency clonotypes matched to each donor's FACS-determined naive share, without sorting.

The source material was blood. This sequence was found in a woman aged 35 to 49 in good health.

In nucleotide form, the sequence is TGCGCCAGCAGCGTGACAGCAGACTACGGGCAGTACTTC. Its coded protein is CASSVTADYGQYF. The sequence links TRBV5-1 to TRBJ2-5; the D region may be TRBD1 or TRBD2, each matching 5 bases equally. The V end loses 4 bases and the J end loses 11 bases, and a stretch of 18 bases separates them. The germline V gene provides CDR1 SGHRS and CDR2 YFSETQ. The CDR3 runs 13 amino acids, cysteine and phenylalanine included. This entry keeps only the CDR3 DNA: 39 bases, framed from base 1.